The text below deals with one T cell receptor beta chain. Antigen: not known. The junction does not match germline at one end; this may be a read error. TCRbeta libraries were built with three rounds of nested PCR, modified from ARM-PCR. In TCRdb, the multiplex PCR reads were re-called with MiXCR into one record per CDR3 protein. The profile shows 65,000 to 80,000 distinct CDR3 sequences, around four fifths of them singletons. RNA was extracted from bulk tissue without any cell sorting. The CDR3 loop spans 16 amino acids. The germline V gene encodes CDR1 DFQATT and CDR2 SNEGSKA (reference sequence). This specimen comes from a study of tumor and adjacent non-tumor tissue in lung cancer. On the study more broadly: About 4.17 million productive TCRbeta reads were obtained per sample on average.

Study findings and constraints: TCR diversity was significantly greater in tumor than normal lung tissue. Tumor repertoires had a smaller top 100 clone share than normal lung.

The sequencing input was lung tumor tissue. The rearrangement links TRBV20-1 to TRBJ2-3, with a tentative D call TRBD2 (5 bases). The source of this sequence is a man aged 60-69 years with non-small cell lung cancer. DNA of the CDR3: TGCAGTGCTAGAGATCCCCGCAGGAGGAGCACAGATACCCAGTATTTT. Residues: CSARDPRRRSTDTQYF.